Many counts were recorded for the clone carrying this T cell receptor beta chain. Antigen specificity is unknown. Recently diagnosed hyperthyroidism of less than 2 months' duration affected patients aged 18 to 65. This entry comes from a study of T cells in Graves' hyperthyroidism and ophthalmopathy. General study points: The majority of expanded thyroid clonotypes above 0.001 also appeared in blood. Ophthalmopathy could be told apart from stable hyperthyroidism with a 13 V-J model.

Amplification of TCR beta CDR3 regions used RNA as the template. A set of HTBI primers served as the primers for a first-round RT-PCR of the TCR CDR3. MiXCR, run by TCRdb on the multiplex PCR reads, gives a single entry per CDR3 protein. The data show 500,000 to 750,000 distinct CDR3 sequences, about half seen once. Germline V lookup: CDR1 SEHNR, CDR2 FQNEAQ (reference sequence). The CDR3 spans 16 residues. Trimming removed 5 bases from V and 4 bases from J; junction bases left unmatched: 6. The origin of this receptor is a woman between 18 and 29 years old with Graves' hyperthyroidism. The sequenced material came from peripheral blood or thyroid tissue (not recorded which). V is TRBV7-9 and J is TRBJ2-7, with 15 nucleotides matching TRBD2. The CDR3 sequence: CASSGRGTSGRYEQYF. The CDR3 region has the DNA TGTGCCAGCAGCGGACGAGGGACTAGCGGGAGGTACGAGCAGTACTTC.